These 14 T cell receptor beta chains originate from one sample sequenced in a study of blood T cell repertoires in COVID-19. The method was immunoSEQ multiplex PCR; TCRdb's version includes in-frame clones alone and lacks a portion of them. There are 200,000 or so clones in the sample; under 85% occur only once, and 15% to 20% lies in the top ten. The sequencing input was peripheral blood. All receptors derive from a man aged 55 to 70 with active or convalescent COVID-19.

This clone was seen only a few times. V is TRBV7-9 and J is TRBJ2-5; TRBD1 matches 8 bases. The CDR3 is 15 residues long. Per the germline V gene, CDR1 is SEHNR and CDR2 is FQNEAQ (reference sequence). Losses at the gene ends were 3 bases for V and 4 bases for J; bases not matched to a gene: 7. CDR3 bases: TGTGCCAGCAGCTTCGGGACAGGCCTCGGAGAGACCCAGTACTTC. Protein: CASSFGTGLGETQYF.

The rearrangement uses TRBV6-5 and TRBJ2-3; no definite D call. The CDR3 runs 14 residues. CDR1 MNHEY and CDR2 SVGAGI come from the germline V gene. The V end lost 10 bases, the J end lost 1 base, and 15 bases lay between the germline ends. The CDR3 DNA reads TGTGCCACCTGCCGCGTTTTCGGCACAGATACGCAGTATTTT. Translation gives CATCRVFGTDTQYF.

This clone was observed a single time. The chain has TRBV29-1 and TRBJ2-7; TRBD2 matches at 7 bases. The CDR3 loop spans 12 amino acids. Germline V lookup: CDR1 SQVTM, CDR2 ANQGSEA. V lost 7 bases, J lost 4 bases, and 7 bases stayed unmatched. CDR3 coding DNA: TGCAGCGCCCGAGCGGGAACTTACGAGCAGTACTTC. Its protein product is CSARAGTYEQYF.

V is TRBV7-8 and J is TRBJ1-2; TRBD1 agrees at 8 bases. V was clipped by 1 base and J by 2 bases; unmatched bases: 6. Germline CDR1 is SGHVS and CDR2 is FQNEAQ. This CDR3 spans 16 amino acids. The CDR3 loop reads CASSLDVGQANYGYTF. CDR3 DNA sequence: TGTGCCAGCAGCTTAGATGTGGGACAGGCCAACTATGGCTACACCTTC.

DNA of the CDR3: TGTGCCAGCAGCTTGCCAGCCGGGACTAGCGGGGGTAGCACAGATACGCAGTATTTT. Translation gives CASSLPAGTSGGSTDTQYF. The chain joins TRBV7-2 to TRBJ2-3; 14 nucleotides align to TRBD2. Trimming removed 3 bases from V and 0 bases from J; junction bases left unmatched: 8. Germline CDR1 is SGHTA and CDR2 is FQGNSA. This CDR3 has 19 amino acids.

The V and J genes are TRBV6-5 and TRBJ1-4; D is undetermined. V lost 7 bases, J lost 12 bases, and 15 bases lay in between. The CDR3 length is 12 residues. CDR1 is MNHEY and CDR2 is SVGAGI in the germline V gene. CDR3 region: CASTGNWEELFF. CDR3 nucleotides: TGTGCCAGCACCGGCAATTGGGAGGAACTGTTTTTT.

V usage is TRBV19 and J usage is TRBJ1-1; a possible D gene is TRBD1 (6 bases). V lost 5 bases, J lost 1 base, and 11 bases lay in between. The CDR3 loop spans 14 amino acids. Germline CDR1 is LNHDA and CDR2 is SQIVND (reference sequence). The CDR3 DNA reads TGTGCCAGTAGTCCCTGGACAGAGAACACTGAAGCTTTCTTT. The encoded protein is CASSPWTENTEAFF. The full variable domain, with the rest looked up from reference TRBV19 and TRBJ1-1, is DGGITQSPKYLFRKEGQNVTLSCEQNLNHDAMYWYRQDPGQGLRLIYYSQIVNDFQKGDIAEGYSVSREKKESFPLTVTSAQKNPTAFYLCASSPWTENTEAFFGQGTRLTVV.

The rearrangement uses TRBV5-1 and TRBJ2-1; 11 nucleotides line up with TRBD2. The CDR3 runs to 17 residues. Germline CDR1 SGHRS, CDR2 YFSETQ. The V and J ends lost 3 bases and 3 bases, in that order; junction bases with no gene match: 8. The CDR3 DNA sequence: TGCGCCAGCAGCTCTACTAGCGGGAGTTCCCACTACAATGAGCAGTTCTTC. Translation gives CASSSTSGSSHYNEQFF.

V is TRBV4-2 and J is TRBJ1-2; unclear D gene. The CDR3 has 15 amino acids. Trimming cost V 0 bases and J 6 bases, with 14 bases left between them. Germline loops: CDR1 LGHNA, CDR2 YNFKEQ. The CDR3 here is CASSQELQLNNGYTF. The CDR3 bases are TGTGCCAGCAGCCAAGAACTACAACTTAATAATGGCTACACCTTC.

The rearrangement joins TRBV23-1 to TRBJ2-7; 7 bases map to TRBD2. TRBV23-1 is an open reading frame whose function is uncertain. The CDR3 runs 15 residues. Trimming took 4 bases from V and 3 from J; bases not matched to a gene: 9. The CDR3 loop is CASSPPGTTGYEQYF. CDR3 nucleotides: TGCGCCAGCAGTCCTCCCGGGACTACGGGCTACGAGCAGTACTTC.

This chain connects TRBV18 to TRBJ1-3; D unresolved. V dropped 4 bases and J dropped 4 bases, with 5 bases sitting between them. The CDR3 covers 12 residues. Germline V gene lookup returns CDR1 KGHSH and CDR2 LQKENI. This chain's CDR3 is CASSLQGNTIYF. Written as DNA, the CDR3 is TGTGCCAGCTCACTTCAAGGAAACACCATATATTTT.

J is TRBJ1-2 and V is TRBV7-8; D is ambiguous. This CDR3 contains 14 residues. The V end was cut by 1 base, the J end by 8 bases, with 14 bases between. Per the germline V gene, CDR1 is SGHVS and CDR2 is FQNEAQ. Here the CDR3 reads CASSLVLEGTGYTF. For the CDR3, the DNA is TGTGCCAGCAGCTTAGTTTTAGAGGGTACGGGCTACACCTTC.

This chain links TRBV7-9 with TRBJ2-5; 10 nucleotides line up with TRBD1. This CDR3 spans 15 amino acids. After removal of 8 bases from V and 5 bases from J, the junction contained 11 bases not matched to a gene. The germline gives CDR1 SEHNR, CDR2 FQNEAQ (reference sequence). The CDR3 reads CASSPGGTGAETQYF. The CDR3 coding sequence is TGTGCCAGCTCCCCGGGTGGGACAGGGGCCGAGACCCAGTACTTC.

V is TRBV7-9 and J is TRBJ2-5; D is possibly TRBD2 (5 bases). V lost 5 bases, J lost 0 bases, and 22 bases lay in between. Germline V gene data show CDR1 as SEHNR and CDR2 as FQNEAQ (reference sequence). This CDR3 is 18 amino acids long. CDR3 in DNA: TGTGCCAGCAGCCCCGGCGTGGGGAGCGGAAATTACCAAGAGACCCAGTACTTC. It is translated as CASSPGVGSGNYQETQYF.